This TCR beta chain was sequenced during a study of T-cell reconstitution after alpha-beta-depleted transplantation in children. For TCRbeta, the library was prepared with unique molecular identifiers. TCRdb itself ran the PCR reads through MiXCR, one entry per CDR3 protein. The repertoire holds fewer than 400,000 distinct CDR3 sequences, with around 25% as singletons. CDR3 length: 14 residues. With 3 bases removed from V and 7 bases from J, the gap between germline ends came to 15 bases. Germline CDR1 and CDR2: MNHEY and SVGEGT. This receptor was identified in a male patient between 10 and 17 years old who had a stem cell transplant for acute lymphoblastic leukemia, so the T cells may come from the graft donor. The sequencing used PBMCs, mostly from graft donor cells, collected 180 days after TCRalphabeta/CD19-depleted stem cell transplant. The chain has TRBV6-2 or TRBV6-3 and TRBJ2-5, with D perhaps TRBD2 (5 bases). As DNA, the CDR3 is TGTGCCAGCAGTTATGAGGGCGAATATGGGACCCAGTACTTC. This translates into CASSYEGEYGTQYF.